This TCR beta chain was sequenced during a study of response to subunit inactivated influenza vaccine. Study results and caveats: It was the authors' suggestion that each seasonal influenza vaccination recruits few new T cells.

TCRdb re-derived calls from the RT-PCR reads in MiXCR, one entry per CDR3 protein. Of 650,000 to 850,000 distinct CDR3 sequences listed, about 15% are singletons. J gave up 4 bases and V 6 bases, and 13 bases lay outside the gene matches. CDR1 and CDR2 from the germline V gene are SQVTM and ANQGSEA. The CDR3 consists of 16 residues. This clonotype was detected only a few times. Its antigen is currently unknown. The source is a man aged 45-65 years who received an inactivated influenza vaccine. The sequenced sample was PBMCs from blood, obtained less than 15 days before vaccination. J is TRBJ1-2 and V is TRBV29-1; 11 nucleotides agree with TRBD1. DNA for the CDR3: TGCAGCGTACCCAGGACAGGGGGCGCAAGGAGCTATGGCTACACCTTC. Translation gives CSVPRTGGARSYGYTF.